This T cell receptor (beta chain) is drawn from a study of human T cells and chemical hapten exposure. Study information: Diphenylcyclopropenone was administered weekly to the scalp of patients throughout the roughly 25-week study. Study outcomes and limitations: Expanded TCRs clustered into significantly more large CDR3 similarity groups than controls, the analysis revealed.

CDR3 length equals 12 residues. The germline V gene has CDR1 MDHEN and CDR2 SYDVKM. V dropped 7 bases and J dropped 6; count of bases not matched to a gene: 6. Time point meaning: pre-sensitization, week 0. Treatment in this sample: therapeutic diphenylcyclopropenone sensitization with weekly scalp DPC. Total RNA was extracted from unfractionated whole blood. During construction of the library, unique molecular identifiers were attached to individual cDNA molecules for quantitative, reproducible TCR counting. From the RACE reads, TCRdb called clonotypes with MiXCR, one entry per CDR3 protein. The sample includes approximately 52,000 distinct CDR3 sequences, approximately 9.5% of them seen just once. This clonotype has a count of ten or more. What it binds is unknown.

This chain connects TRBV28 to TRBJ2-7; TRBD1 matches 7 bases. This specimen was whole blood, taken in connection with sensitization to the hapten diphenylcyclopropenone (DPC). The sequence was obtained from a woman under 40 with alopecia areata. Some clones in this sample may be carry-over from other donors' samples. The DNA for the CDR3 is TGTGCCAGCAACATTGGGACAGTCGAGCAGTACTTC. Translating it yields CASNIGTVEQYF.